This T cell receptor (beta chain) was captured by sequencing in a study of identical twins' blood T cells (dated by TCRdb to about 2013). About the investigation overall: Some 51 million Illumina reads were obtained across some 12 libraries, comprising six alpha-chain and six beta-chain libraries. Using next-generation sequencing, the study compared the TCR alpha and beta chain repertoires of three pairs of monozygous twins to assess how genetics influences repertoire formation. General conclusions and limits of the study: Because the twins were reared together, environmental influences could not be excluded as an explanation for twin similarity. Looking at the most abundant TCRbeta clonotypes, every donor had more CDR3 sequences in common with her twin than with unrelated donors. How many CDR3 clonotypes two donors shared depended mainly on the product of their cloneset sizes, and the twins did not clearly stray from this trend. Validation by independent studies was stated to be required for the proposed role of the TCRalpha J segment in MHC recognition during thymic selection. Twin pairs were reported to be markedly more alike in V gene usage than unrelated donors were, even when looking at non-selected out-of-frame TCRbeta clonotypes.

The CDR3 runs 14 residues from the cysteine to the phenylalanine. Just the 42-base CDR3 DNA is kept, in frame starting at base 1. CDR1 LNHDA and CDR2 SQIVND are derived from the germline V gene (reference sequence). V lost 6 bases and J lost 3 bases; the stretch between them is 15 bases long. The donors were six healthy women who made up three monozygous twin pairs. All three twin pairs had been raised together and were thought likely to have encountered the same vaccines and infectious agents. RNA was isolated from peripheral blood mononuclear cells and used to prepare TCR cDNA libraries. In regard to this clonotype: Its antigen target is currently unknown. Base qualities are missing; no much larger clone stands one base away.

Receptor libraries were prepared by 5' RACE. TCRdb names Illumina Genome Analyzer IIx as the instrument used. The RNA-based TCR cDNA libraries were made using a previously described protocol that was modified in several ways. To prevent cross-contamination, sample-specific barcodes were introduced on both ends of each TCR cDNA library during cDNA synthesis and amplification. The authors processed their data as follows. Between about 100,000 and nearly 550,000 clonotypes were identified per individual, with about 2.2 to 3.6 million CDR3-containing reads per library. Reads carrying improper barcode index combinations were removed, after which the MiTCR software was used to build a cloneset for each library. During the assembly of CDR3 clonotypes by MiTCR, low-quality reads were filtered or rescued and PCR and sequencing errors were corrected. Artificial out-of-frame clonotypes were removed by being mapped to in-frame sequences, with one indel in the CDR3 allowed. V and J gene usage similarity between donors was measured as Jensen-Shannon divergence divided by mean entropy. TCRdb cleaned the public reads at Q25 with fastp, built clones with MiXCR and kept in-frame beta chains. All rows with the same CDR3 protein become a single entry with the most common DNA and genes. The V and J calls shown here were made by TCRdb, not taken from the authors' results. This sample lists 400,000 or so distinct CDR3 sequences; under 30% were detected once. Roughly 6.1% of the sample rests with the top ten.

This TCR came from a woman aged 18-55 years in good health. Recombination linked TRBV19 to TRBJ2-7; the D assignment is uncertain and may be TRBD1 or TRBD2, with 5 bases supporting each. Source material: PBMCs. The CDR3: CASRQRWGNYEQYF. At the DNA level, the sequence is TGTGCCAGTAGACAGAGATGGGGGAACTACGAGCAGTACTTC.